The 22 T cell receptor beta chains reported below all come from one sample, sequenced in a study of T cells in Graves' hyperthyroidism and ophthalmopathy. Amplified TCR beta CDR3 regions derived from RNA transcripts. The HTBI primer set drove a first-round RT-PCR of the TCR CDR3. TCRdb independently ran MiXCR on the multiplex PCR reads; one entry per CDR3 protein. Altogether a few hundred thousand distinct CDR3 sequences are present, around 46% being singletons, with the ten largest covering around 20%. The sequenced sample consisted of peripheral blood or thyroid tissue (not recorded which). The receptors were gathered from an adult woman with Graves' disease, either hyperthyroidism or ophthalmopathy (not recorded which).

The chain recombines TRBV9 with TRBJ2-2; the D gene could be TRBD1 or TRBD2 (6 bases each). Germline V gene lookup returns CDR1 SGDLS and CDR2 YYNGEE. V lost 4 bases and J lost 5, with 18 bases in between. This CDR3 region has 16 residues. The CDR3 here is CASSPPERGETGELFF. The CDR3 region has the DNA TGTGCCAGCAGCCCCCCGGAGAGGGGGGAAACCGGGGAGCTGTTTTTT.

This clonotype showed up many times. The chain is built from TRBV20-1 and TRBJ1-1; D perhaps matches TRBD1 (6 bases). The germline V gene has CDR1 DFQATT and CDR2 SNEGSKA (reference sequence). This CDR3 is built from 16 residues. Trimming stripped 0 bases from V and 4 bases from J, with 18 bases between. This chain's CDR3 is CSARDRSGARGTEAFF. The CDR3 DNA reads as TGCAGTGCTAGAGACAGGTCAGGGGCTAGGGGCACTGAAGCTTTCTTT.

The CDR3 is CASSQEPVTGNEKLFF. The CDR3 region has the DNA TGCGCCAGCAGCCAAGAACCCGTGACAGGGAATGAAAAACTGTTTTTT. V usage is TRBV5-1 and J usage is TRBJ1-4; TRBD1 matches at 7 bases. The CDR3 totals 16 residues. In germline, CDR1 is SGHRS, CDR2 YFSETQ. V shed 4 bases, J shed 5 bases, and the junction held 11 bases outside the gene matches.

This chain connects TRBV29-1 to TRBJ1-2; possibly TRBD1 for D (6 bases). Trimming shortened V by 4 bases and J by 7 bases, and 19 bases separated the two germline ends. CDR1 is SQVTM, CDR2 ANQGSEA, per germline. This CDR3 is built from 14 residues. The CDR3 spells CSVGGSGAESGYTF. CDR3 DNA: TGCAGCGTTGGTGGATCAGGGGCTGAGAGTGGCTACACCTTC.

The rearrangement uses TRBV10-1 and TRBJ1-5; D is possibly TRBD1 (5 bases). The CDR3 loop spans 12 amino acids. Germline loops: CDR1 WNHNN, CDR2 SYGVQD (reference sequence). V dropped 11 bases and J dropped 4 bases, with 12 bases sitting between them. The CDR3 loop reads CAGAGGNQPQHF. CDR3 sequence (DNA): TGCGCCGGTGCGGGGGGAAATCAGCCCCAGCATTTT.

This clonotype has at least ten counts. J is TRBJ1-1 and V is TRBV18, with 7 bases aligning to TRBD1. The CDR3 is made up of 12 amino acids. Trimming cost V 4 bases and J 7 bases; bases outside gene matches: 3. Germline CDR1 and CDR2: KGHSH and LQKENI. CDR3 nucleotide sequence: TGTGCCAGCTCACGGGACAGCAGTGAAGCTTTCTTT. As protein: CASSRDSSEAFF. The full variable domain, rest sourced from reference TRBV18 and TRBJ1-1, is NAGVMQNPRHLVRRRGQEARLRCSPMKGHSHVYWYRQLPEEGLKFMVYLQKENIIDESGMPKERFSAEFPKEGPSILRIQQVVRGDSAAYFCASSRDSSEAFFGQGTRLTVV.

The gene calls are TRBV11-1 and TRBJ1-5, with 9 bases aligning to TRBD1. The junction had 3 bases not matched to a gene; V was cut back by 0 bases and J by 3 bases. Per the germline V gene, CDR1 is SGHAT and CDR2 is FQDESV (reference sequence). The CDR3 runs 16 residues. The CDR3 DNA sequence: TGTGCCAGCAGCTTAGCTGGGACAGGGTCCAATCAGCCCCAGCATTTT. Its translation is CASSLAGTGSNQPQHF.

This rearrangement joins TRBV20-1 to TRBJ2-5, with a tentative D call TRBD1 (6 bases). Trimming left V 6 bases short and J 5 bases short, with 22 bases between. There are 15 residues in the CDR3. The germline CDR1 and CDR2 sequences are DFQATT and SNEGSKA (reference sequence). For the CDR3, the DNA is TGCAGTGCCGGGGAACAAACAGGGTTTGGGGAGACCCAGTACTTC. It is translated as CSAGEQTGFGETQYF.

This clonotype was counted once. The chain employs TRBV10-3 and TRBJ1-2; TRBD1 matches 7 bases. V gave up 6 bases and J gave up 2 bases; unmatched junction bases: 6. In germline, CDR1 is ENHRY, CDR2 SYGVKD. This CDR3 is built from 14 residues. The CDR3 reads CAISAGQRNYGYTF. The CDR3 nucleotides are TGTGCCATCAGCGCGGGACAGCGAAACTATGGCTACACCTTC.

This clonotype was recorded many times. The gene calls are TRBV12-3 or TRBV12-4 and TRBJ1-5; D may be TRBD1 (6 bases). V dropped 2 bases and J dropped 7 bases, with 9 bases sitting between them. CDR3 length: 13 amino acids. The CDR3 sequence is CASSLRGFQPQHF. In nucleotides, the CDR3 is TGTGCCAGCAGTTTAAGGGGGTTCCAGCCCCAGCATTTT.

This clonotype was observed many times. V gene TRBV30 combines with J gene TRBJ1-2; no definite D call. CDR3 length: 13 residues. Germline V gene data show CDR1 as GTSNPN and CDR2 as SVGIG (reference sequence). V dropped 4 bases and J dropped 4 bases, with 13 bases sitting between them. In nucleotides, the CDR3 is TGTGCCTGGAACGGCGGACTGGCCTATGGCTACACCTTC. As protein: CAWNGGLAYGYTF.

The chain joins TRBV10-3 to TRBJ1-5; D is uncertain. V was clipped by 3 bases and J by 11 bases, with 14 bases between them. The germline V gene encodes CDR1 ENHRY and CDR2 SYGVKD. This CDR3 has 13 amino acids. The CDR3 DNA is TGTGCCATCAGTGAATTCAGCCAAGAGACCCAGCATTTT. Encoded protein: CAISEFSQETQHF.

CDR3 sequence reads: CASMGLAGAYEQYF. The CDR3 nucleotides are TGTGCCAGCATGGGACTAGCGGGAGCCTACGAGCAGTACTTC. The chain recombines TRBV2 with TRBJ2-7; TRBD2 aligns across 14 bases. The CDR3 spans 14 residues. CDR1 is SNHLY and CDR2 is FYNNEI in the germline V gene. J lost 2 bases, V lost 7 bases, and 1 base had no gene match.

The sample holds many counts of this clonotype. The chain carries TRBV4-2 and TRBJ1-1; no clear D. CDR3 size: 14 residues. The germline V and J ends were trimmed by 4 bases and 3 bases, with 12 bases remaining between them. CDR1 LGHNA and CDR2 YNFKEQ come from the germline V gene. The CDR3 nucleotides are TGTGCCAGCAGCCGAACGGTCCAGGACACTGAAGCTTTCTTT. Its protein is CASSRTVQDTEAFF.

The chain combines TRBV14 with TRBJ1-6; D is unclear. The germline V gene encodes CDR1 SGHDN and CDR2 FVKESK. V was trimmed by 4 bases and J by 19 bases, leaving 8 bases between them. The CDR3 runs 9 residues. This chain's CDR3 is CASSPPPHF. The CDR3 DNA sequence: TGTGCCAGCAGCCCCCCCCCTCACTTT.

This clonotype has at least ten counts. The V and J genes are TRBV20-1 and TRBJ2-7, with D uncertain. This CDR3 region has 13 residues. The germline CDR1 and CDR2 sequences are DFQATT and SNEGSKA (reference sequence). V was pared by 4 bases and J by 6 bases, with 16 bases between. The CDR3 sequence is CSATPPHTFEQYF. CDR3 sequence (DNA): TGCAGTGCTACACCCCCCCATACCTTCGAGCAGTACTTC.

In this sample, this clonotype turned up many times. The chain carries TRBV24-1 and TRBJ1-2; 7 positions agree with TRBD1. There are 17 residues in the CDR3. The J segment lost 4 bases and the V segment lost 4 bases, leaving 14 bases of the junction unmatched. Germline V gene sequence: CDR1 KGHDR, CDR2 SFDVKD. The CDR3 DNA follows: TGTGCCACCAGTGACCCCCGCAGGGGGAAGGGGTTCTATGGCTACACCTTC. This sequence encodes CATSDPRRGKGFYGYTF.

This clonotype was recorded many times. The CDR3 DNA is TGTGCCAGCAGTTACCCCGGTCAGGGGAGCGGCTACACCTTC. This codes for CASSYPGQGSGYTF. J is TRBJ1-2 and V is TRBV6-2 or TRBV6-3; TRBD1 might be the D (6 bases). The CDR3 sequence is 14 residues long. Germline V lookup: CDR1 MNHEY, CDR2 SVGEGT. The ends were cut back, 2 bases at V and 8 bases at J, with 15 bases in the middle.

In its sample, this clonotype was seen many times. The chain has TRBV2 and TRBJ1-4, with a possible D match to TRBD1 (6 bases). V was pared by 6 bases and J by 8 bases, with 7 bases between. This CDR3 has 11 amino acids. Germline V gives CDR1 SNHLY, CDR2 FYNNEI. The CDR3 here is CASRDREKLFF. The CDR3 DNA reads TGTGCCAGCAGGGACAGAGAAAAACTGTTTTTT.

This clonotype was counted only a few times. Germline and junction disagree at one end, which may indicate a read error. CDR3 residues: CSVKDSSYNSPLHF. CDR3 in DNA: TGCAGCGTTAAAGACAGCTCCTATAATTCACCCCTCCACTTT. The chain couples TRBV29-1 to TRBJ1-6, with D possibly being TRBD1 (5 bases). The V gene's germline CDR1 is SQVTM and CDR2 ANQGSEA. The length of the CDR3 is 14 residues.

In DNA, the CDR3 is TGTGCCAGCAGGCCAGCCGGGGTGAACTCTGGGGCCAACGTCCTGACTTTC. The encoded protein is CASRPAGVNSGANVLTF. The chain joins TRBV7-9 to TRBJ2-6, with D maybe TRBD2 (5 bases). Trimming cost V 6 bases and J 0 bases, with 15 bases left between them. The CDR3 is 17 amino acids. CDR1 is SEHNR and CDR2 is FQNEAQ in the germline V gene (reference sequence).

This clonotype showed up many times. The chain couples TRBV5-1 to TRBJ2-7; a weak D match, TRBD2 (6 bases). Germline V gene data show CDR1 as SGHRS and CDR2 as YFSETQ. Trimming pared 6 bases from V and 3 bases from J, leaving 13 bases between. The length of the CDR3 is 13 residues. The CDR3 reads CASKVGGSYEQYF. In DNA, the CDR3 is TGCGCCAGCAAGGTGGGGGGTAGCTACGAGCAGTACTTC.